This T cell receptor (beta chain) was sequenced during a study of cytomegalovirus exposure and HLA in healthy donors. In the study overall: Previous work identified roughly 120 million unique TCR beta sequences from around 200 million T cells.

The CDR3 runs 16 residues. Germline V gene lookup returns CDR1 MDHEN and CDR2 SYDVKM. J gave up 6 bases and V 5 bases, and 11 bases lay outside the gene matches. 60 Vbeta and 13 Jbeta primers were used in PCR. Assay: immunoSEQ multiplex PCR; the TCRdb copy retains only in-frame clones and omits some. The top ten hold 3.5% to 4% of the sample, which has about 300,000 clones, around 86% seen once. Material for sequencing was PBMCs. This TCR came from a man aged 40-50 years in good health and CMV-seropositive. The rearrangement uses TRBV28 and TRBJ1-4, with TRBD1 matching over 8 bases. The DNA of the CDR3 is TGTGCCAGCAGTCTACGACTGACAGGGGCAGATGAAAAACTGTTTTTT. Protein: CASSLRLTGADEKLFF.